This T cell receptor (beta chain) was documented in a study of T-cell reconstitution after alpha-beta-depleted transplantation in children. Study-level points and caveats: There were some patients whose high TCRbeta diversity at day 60 came from surviving recipient T cells and thymic progenitors. Reportedly, roughly two months post-transplant, alpha-beta T cells arose from several hundred expanded graft clones. T-cell numbers and diversity, one year after transplant, stemmed largely from T cells that were newly produced.

Unique molecular identifiers tagged the TCRbeta library. TCRdb independently ran MiXCR on the PCR reads; one entry per CDR3 protein. Altogether hundreds of thousands of distinct CDR3 sequences are present, about 12% being singletons, with the ten largest covering 0.79%. On this clonotype itself: The antigen remains undetermined.

The CDR3 extends over 14 amino acids. V dropped 1 base and J dropped 5 bases, with 8 bases sitting between them. Germline V CDR1 and CDR2: SGHAT, FQNNGV. V is TRBV11-2 and J is TRBJ2-2; D gene unclear. Specimen: PBMCs, collected before TCRalphabeta/CD19-depleted stem cell transplant. The sequence was collected from a girl aged 2 to 9 with congenital amegakaryocytic thrombocytopenia, due to receive a stem cell transplant. The CDR3 nucleotides are TGTGCCAGCAGCTTAGTCGTGGGGACCGGGGAGCTGTTTTTT. Translating it yields CASSLVVGTGELFF.